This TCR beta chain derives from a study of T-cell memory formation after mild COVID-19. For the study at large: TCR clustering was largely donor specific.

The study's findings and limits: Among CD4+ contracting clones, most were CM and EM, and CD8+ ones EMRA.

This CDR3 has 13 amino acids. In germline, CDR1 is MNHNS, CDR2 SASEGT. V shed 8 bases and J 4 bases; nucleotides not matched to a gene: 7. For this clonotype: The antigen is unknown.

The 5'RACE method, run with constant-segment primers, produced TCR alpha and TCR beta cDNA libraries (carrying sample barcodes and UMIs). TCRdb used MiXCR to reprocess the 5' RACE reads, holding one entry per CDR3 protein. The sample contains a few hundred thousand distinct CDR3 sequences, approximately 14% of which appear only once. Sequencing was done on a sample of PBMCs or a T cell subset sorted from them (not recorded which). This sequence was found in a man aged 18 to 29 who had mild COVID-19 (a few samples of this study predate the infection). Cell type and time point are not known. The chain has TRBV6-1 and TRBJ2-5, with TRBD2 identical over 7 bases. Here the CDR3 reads CASGRVWRETQYF. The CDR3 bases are TGTGCCAGCGGGAGGGTTTGGAGAGAGACCCAGTACTTC.